This TCR beta chain was recovered during a study of cytomegalovirus exposure and HLA in healthy donors. Findings and limits, study-wide: A classifier reportedly called cytomegalovirus status with high sensitivity and specificity. In a later analysis, across HLA loci, associated TCR counts were highest for DRB1, lowest for HLA-C.

Concerning this clone: Antigen: not known.

A multiplex PCR was run with 60 Vbeta primers and 13 Jbeta primers. Profiled with immunoSEQ multiplex PCR; TCRdb holds only in-frame clones, not every one. Here the sample spans about 110,000 clones, approximately 71% being singletons. Material: PBMCs. The clonotype comes from a woman in her seventies in good health and CMV-seropositive.

CDR3 in amino acids: CASSPPLAGTEAFF. CDR3 bases: TGTGCCAGCAGCCCTCCTCTGGCTGGCACTGAAGCTTTCTTT. This rearrangement joins TRBV16 to TRBJ1-1; D is undetermined. The CDR3 contains 14 residues. Trimming took 4 bases from V and 4 from J, leaving 13 bases between them. Germline loops: CDR1 KGHSY, CDR2 FQNENV.